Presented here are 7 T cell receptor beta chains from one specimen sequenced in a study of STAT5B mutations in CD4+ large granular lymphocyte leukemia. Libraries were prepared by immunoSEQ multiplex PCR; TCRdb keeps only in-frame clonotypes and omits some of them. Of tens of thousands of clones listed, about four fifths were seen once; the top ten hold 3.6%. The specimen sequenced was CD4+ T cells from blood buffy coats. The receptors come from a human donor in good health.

In DNA, the CDR3 is TGTGCCAGCAGCTTAGGGACTAGCTTAAATGAGCAGTTCTTC. Encoded protein: CASSLGTSLNEQFF. The gene calls are TRBV7-9 and TRBJ2-1, with TRBD2 matching over 8 bases. V shed 1 base, J shed 7 bases, and the junction held 3 bases outside the gene matches. CDR1 and CDR2 from the germline V gene are SEHNR and FQNEAQ (reference sequence). This CDR3 has 14 residues.

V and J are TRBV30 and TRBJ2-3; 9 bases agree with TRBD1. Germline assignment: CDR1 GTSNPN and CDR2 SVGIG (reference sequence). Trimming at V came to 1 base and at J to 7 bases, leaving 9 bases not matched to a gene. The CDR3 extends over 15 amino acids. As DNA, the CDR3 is TGTGCCTGGAGTGCCGACAGGGGGAGTCGGAATACGCAGTATTTT. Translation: CAWSADRGSRNTQYF. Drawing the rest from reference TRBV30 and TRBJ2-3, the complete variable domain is SQTIHQWPATLVQPVGSPLSLECTVEGTSNPNLYWYRQAAGRGLQLLFYSVGIGQISSEVPQNLSASRPQDRQFILSSKKLLLSDSGFYLCAWSADRGSRNTQYFGPGTRLTVL.

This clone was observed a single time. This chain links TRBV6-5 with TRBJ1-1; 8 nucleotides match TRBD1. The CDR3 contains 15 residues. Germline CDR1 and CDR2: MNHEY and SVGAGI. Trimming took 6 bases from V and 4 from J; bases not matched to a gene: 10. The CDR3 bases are TGTGCCAGCAGGGACTCCAGGGGGCTCGGCACTGAAGCTTTCTTT. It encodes CASRDSRGLGTEAFF.

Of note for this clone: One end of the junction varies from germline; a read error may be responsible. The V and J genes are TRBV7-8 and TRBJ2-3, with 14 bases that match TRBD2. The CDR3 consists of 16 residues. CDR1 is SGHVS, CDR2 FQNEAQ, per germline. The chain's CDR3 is CASSLAGTSGRGTQYF. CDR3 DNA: TGTGCCAGCAGCCTAGCCGGGACTAGCGGGAGAGGGACGCAGTATTTT. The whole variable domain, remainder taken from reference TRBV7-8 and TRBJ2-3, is GAGVSQSPRYKVAKRGQDVALRCDPISGHVSLFWYQQALGQGPEFLTYFQNEAQLDKSGLPSDRFFAERPEGSVSTLKIQRTQQEDSAVYLCASSLAGTSGRGTQYFGPGTRLTVL.

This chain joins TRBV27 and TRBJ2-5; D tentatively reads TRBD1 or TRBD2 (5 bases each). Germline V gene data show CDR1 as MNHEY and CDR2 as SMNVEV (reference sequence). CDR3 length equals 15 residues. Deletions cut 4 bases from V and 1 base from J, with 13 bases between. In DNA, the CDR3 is TGTGCCAGCAGTTCCCTCGTGGGGGTCCAAGAGACCCAGTACTTC. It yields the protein CASSSLVGVQETQYF.

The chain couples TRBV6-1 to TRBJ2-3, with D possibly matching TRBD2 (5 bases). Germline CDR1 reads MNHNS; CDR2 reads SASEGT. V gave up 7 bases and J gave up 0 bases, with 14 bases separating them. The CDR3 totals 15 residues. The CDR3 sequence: CASKPGGLSTDTQYF. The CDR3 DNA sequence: TGTGCCAGCAAGCCTGGAGGCCTTAGCACAGATACGCAGTATTTT.

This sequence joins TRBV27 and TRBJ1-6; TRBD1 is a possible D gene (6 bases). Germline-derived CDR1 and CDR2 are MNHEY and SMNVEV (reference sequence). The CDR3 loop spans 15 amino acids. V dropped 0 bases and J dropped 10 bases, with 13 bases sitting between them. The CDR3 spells CASSLSGAGVSPLHF. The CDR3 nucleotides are TGTGCCAGCAGTTTATCTGGGGCAGGGGTCTCACCCCTCCACTTT.